This paragraph reports one T cell receptor (beta chain). Antigen unknown. The junction had 8 bases not matched to a gene; V was cut back by 5 bases and J by 0 bases. Germline V gene sequence: CDR1 DFQATT, CDR2 SNEGSKA (reference sequence). CDR3 length: 15 amino acids. An equimolar mix of two oligonucleotides served as the beta constant-region primer for TRBC1 and TRBC2. Ligated cDNA was amplified by four rounds of PCR with nested alpha and beta constant-region primers and SP2. Via MiXCR, TCRdb re-called the UMI-ligation and nested PCR reads, giving one row per CDR3 protein. Of around 130,000 distinct CDR3 sequences listed, roughly 36% are singletons. This specimen comes from a study of naive and memory T cell subsets. Study-wide results and caveats: No ground truth validated the naive and memory repertoire findings. Activation and differentiation may alter RNA-based TCR counts.

Sequential positive selection took CD4 T cells first, then CD8 T cells. The material sequenced was central memory CD4+ T cells from blood. This clonotype originated in a human donor in good health. The chain links TRBV20-1 to TRBJ2-5, with 8 bases that match TRBD1. CDR3 residues: CSAARDRRNQETQYF. DNA for the CDR3: TGCAGTGCTGCGAGGGACAGGAGAAACCAAGAGACCCAGTACTTC.